The rows below give T cell receptor beta chains drawn from one sample of a study of blood T cell repertoires in COVID-19. Assay used: immunoSEQ multiplex PCR; TCRdb lists only in-frame clones, some missing. The data contain a few hundred thousand clones, about 86% of them singletons. Sequences were obtained from PBMCs or T cells enriched from blood (not recorded which). The source is a man aged 25 to 40 with acute COVID-19. The CDR3 runs from the conserved cysteine through the conserved F or W. Fields, in order: D gene, V gene, J gene, clone size, CDR3 protein, CDR3 DNA. A D gene is named only where the DNA matches it firmly. The size entry is marked missing in some rows and otherwise reads once, few, many or a size class.

NA,TRBV6-6,TRBJ2-5,NA,CASQTTGTKETQYF,TGTGCCAGCCAAACAACCGGGACAAAAGAGACCCAGTACTTC
NA,TRBV13,TRBJ2-1,many,CASSLELEQFF,TGTGCCAGCAGCTTAGAACTTGAGCAGTTCTTC
TRBD2,TRBV2,TRBJ2-1,NA,CASSLAGTSESDEQFF,TGTGCCAGCAGTCTAGCCGGGACTAGCGAGAGCGATGAGCAGTTCTTC
TRBD1,TRBV24-1,TRBJ2-5,NA,CATSDPGQGAFVETQYF,TGTGCCACCAGTGATCCTGGACAGGGGGCGTTCGTCGAGACCCAGTACTTC
TRBD2,TRBV19,TRBJ2-2,NA,CATWGLAENTGELFF,TGTGCCACTTGGGGACTAGCGGAGAACACCGGGGAGCTGTTTTTT
NA,TRBV29-1,TRBJ2-1,NA,CSVERGGEQFF,TGCAGCGTTGAACGGGGAGGTGAGCAGTTCTTC
TRBD1,TRBV19,TRBJ1-5,NA,CATGGQYIPQHF,TGTGCCACCGGGGGACAGTATATTCCCCAGCATTTT
NA,TRBV3-1/TRBV3-2,TRBJ1-4,NA,CASSQARSEKLFF,TGTGCCAGCAGCCAAGCAAGGAGCGAAAAACTGTTTTTT
TRBD2,TRBV11-3,TRBJ2-1,NA,CASSFPATSGISYNEQFF,TGTGCCAGCAGCTTCCCGGCGACTAGCGGGATTTCTTACAATGAGCAGTTCTTC
NA,TRBV6-4,TRBJ1-5,few,CASSDGWGESNQPQHF,TGTGCCAGCAGTGACGGCTGGGGGGAGAGCAATCAGCCCCAGCATTTT
TRBD1,TRBV5-5,TRBJ1-2,NA,CASSIRGIHGYTF,TGTGCCAGCAGCATCAGGGGGATTCATGGCTACACCTTC
TRBD2,TRBV7-7,TRBJ2-1,NA,CASSLAPSGGAHEQFF,TGTGCCAGCAGCTTAGCGCCTAGCGGGGGGGCACATGAGCAGTTCTTC
TRBD1,TRBV19,TRBJ2-1,NA,CASSIVTGGYNEQFF,TGTGCCAGTAGTATAGTTACAGGGGGGTACAATGAGCAGTTCTTC
TRBD1,TRBV6-5,TRBJ1-4,NA,CASSSTGVVGEKLFF,TGTGCCAGCAGTTCAACAGGGGTCGTGGGAGAAAAACTGTTTTTT
NA,TRBV7-4,TRBJ2-3,few,CASSLAVSTDTQYF,TGTGCCAGCTCCCTGGCGGTTAGCACAGATACGCAGTATTTT
NA,TRBV5-5,TRBJ2-1,NA,CASRHRDNSYNEQFF,TGTGCCAGCAGGCACCGGGACAACTCCTACAATGAGCAGTTCTTC
NA,TRBV11-2,TRBJ1-2,few,CASSLSGFAYGYTF,TGTGCCAGCAGCTTGTCGGGGTTTGCCTATGGCTACACCTTC
NA,TRBV6-5,TRBJ2-2,NA,CASSYEGGRNTGELFF,TGTGCCAGCAGTTACGAGGGCGGTCGGAACACCGGGGAGCTGTTTTTT
TRBD2,TRBV9,TRBJ2-3,NA,CASSVDGTSGGPWDTQYF,TGTGCCAGCAGCGTAGACGGGACTAGCGGGGGACCCTGGGATACGCAGTATTTT
NA,TRBV30,TRBJ1-1,NA,CAWELTENTEAFF,TGTGCCTGGGAGCTGACAGAGAACACTGAAGCTTTCTTT
TRBD1,TRBV28,TRBJ1-5,NA,CASSFAGQVISNQPQHF,TGTGCCAGCAGTTTCGCGGGACAGGTAATTAGCAATCAGCCCCAGCATTTT
NA,TRBV2,TRBJ2-1,NA,CASRSGEANNEQFF,TGTGCCAGCAGGTCGGGAGAAGCGAACAATGAGCAGTTCTTC
NA,TRBV7-9,TRBJ2-1,NA,CASSLATSYNEQFF,TGTGCCAGCAGCTTAGCCACTAGCTACAATGAGCAGTTCTTC
NA,TRBV2,TRBJ1-6,once,CASSDGRGNSPLHF,TGTGCCAGCAGTGACGGGAGGGGTAATTCACCCCTCCACTTT
TRBD2,TRBV4-2,TRBJ2-3,NA,CASSRGEGLGTDTQYF,TGTGCCAGCAGCCGGGGGGAGGGCCTTGGCACAGATACGCAGTATTTT
NA,TRBV6-5,TRBJ2-5,NA,CASSYSQGQETQYF,TGTGCCAGCAGTTACTCGCAGGGGCAAGAGACCCAGTACTTC
TRBD1,TRBV7-9,TRBJ1-3,NA,CASSQADRGGGNTIYF,TGTGCCAGCAGCCAAGCGGACAGGGGCGGTGGAAACACCATATATTTT
NA,TRBV12-5,TRBJ2-2,NA,CASASTGQTGELFF,TGTGCTAGCGCCTCTACAGGGCAAACCGGGGAGCTGTTTTTT
TRBD1,TRBV14,TRBJ1-2,NA,CASSQAPGQGHGYTF,TGTGCCAGCAGCCAAGCTCCGGGACAGGGCCATGGCTACACCTTC
TRBD1,TRBV5-4,TRBJ1-4,NA,CASSRPGQGVTNEKLFF,TGTGCCAGCAGCCGACCGGGACAGGGGGTGACTAATGAAAAACTGTTTTTT
TRBD2,TRBV7-6,TRBJ2-1,once,CASSLEGTSGDNEQFF,TGTGCCAGCAGCCTAGAAGGGACTAGCGGGGACAATGAGCAGTTCTTC
NA,TRBV5-6,TRBJ1-4,NA,CASSLAAGGRNGKLFF,TGTGCCAGCAGCTTGGCTGCTGGGGGCAGGAATGGCAAACTGTTTTTT
NA,TRBV7-8,TRBJ1-5,NA,CASSLAFGESNQPQHF,TGTGCCAGCAGCTTAGCATTCGGGGAAAGCAATCAGCCCCAGCATTTT
NA,TRBV28,TRBJ1-2,NA,CASRGSYGYTF,TGTGCCAGCAGGGGCAGCTATGGCTACACCTTC
NA,TRBV6-6,TRBJ1-5,few,CASSLWGPQPQHF,TGTGCCAGCAGCCTTTGGGGGCCTCAGCCCCAGCATTTT
NA,TRBV2,TRBJ2-5,NA,CASSERGTRKETQYF,TGTGCCAGCAGTGAGAGGGGGACAAGAAAAGAGACCCAGTACTTC
NA,TRBV4-1,TRBJ2-3,NA,CASSQVPRMVRDTQYF,TGCGCCAGCAGCCAAGTTCCCAGAATGGTCAGAGATACGCAGTATTTT